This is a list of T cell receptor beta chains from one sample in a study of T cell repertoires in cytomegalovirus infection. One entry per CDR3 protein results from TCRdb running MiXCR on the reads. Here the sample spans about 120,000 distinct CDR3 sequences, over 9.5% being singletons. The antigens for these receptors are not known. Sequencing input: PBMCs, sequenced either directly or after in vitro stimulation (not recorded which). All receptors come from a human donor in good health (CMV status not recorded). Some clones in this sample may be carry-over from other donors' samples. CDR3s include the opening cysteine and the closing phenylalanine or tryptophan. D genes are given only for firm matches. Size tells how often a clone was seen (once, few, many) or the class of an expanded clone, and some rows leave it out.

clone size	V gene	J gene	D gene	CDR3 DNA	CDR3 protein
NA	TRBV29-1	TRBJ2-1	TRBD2	TGCAGCGCCGGGACTAGCTCAGGCGATGAGCAGTTCTTC	CSAGTSSGDEQFF
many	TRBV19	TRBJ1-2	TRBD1	TGTGCCAGTACTGATTCCGGGACAGGGCGCTATGGCTACACCTTC	CASTDSGTGRYGYTF
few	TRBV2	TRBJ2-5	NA	TGTGCCAGCAGTAGGACGCGGGCGACACAAGAGACCCAGTACTTC	CASSRTRATQETQYF
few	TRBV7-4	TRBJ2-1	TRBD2	TGTGCCACGGGGGGACTTTTTGTCCCCAATGAGCAGTTCTTC	CATGGLFVPNEQFF
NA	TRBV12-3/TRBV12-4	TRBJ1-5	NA	TGTGCCAGCAGTTTAGCGAGCCGAAATCAGCCCCAGCATTTT	CASSLASRNQPQHF
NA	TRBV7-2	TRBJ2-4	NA	TGTGCCAGCAGCTTAGATCCGGGCTTGAACATTCAGTACTTC	CASSLDPGLNIQYF
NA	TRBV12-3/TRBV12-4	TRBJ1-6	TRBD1	TGTGCCAGCATCCTTGAGACAGGGGGCGGAAATTCACCCCTCCACTTT	CASILETGGGNSPLHF
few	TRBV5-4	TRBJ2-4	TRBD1	TGTGCCAGCAGCCGGGACAGGGATCTGGACCTCCTCTTC	CASSRDRDLDLLF
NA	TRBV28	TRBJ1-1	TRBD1	TGTGCCAGCAGTGAACAGGGGGCCGCTGAAGCTTTCTTT	CASSEQGAAEAFF
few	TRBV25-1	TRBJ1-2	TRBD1	TGTGCCAGCAGTGAAAGGCTACAAGGGGGCGGTGGCTACACCTTC	CASSERLQGGGGYTF
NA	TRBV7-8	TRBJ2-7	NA	TGTGCCAGCAGCCACAGGGCCCGCTACGAGCAGTACTTC	CASSHRARYEQYF
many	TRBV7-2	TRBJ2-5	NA	TGTGCCAGCAGCTTAGATTGGACTACCCAAGAGACCCAGTACTTC	CASSLDWTTQETQYF
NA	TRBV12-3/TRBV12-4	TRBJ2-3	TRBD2	TGTGCCAGCAGTTCTCTAGCGGACCTCACAGATACGCAGTATTTT	CASSSLADLTDTQYF
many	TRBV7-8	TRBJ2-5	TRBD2	TGTGCCAGCAGCTCCCTAGCGGGAGGCCCGCAAGAGACCCAGTACTTC	CASSSLAGGPQETQYF
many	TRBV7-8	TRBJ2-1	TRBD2	TGTGCCAGCAGCCTGACTAGCTATGAGCAGTTCTTC	CASSLTSYEQFF
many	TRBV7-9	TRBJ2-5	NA	TGTGCCAGCAGCGCCGGACAGATTCAAGAGACCCAGTACTTC	CASSAGQIQETQYF
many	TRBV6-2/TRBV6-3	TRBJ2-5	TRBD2	TGTGCCAGCAGTTACGACCGTAGGCGGGAGGGCCCGGAGACCCAGTACTTC	CASSYDRRREGPETQYF
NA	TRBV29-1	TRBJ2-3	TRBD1	TGCAGCGTAACGACAGGGGGTGTTGACGATACGCAGTATTTT	CSVTTGGVDDTQYF
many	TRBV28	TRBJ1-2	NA	TGTGCCAGCAGTTTATTAGGGGCCCGAGGGGGCTACACCTTC	CASSLLGARGGYTF
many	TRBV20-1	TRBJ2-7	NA	TGCAGTGCTAGACCACTACTTCCCCCCTACGAGCAGTACTTC	CSARPLLPPYEQYF
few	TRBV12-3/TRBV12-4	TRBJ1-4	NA	TGTGCCAGCAGTTCAGGAGGGACTAATGAAAAACTGTTTTTT	CASSSGGTNEKLFF
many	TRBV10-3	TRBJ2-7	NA	TGTGCCATCAGTGAGTCAAGAGGCGGACTCACCTACGAGCAGTACTTC	CAISESRGGLTYEQYF
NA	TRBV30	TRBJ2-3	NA	TGTGCCTGGAGTCCATCCTTAGATACGCAGTATTTT	CAWSPSLDTQYF
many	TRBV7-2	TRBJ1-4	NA	TGTGCCAGCAGCTTAGGCCAGGTGGAAGAAAAACTGTTTTTT	CASSLGQVEEKLFF
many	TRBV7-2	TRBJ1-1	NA	TGTGCCAGCAGCCCCGACAGTTTGGTGAACACTGAAGCTTTCTTT	CASSPDSLVNTEAFF
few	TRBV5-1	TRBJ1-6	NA	TGCGCCAGCAGTCGGGACGAAGATAATTCACCCCTCCACTTT	CASSRDEDNSPLHF
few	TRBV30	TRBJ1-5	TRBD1	TGTGCCTGGAGCTACGGACAGGAGGGCAATCAGCCCCAGCATTTT	CAWSYGQEGNQPQHF
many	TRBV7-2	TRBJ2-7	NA	TGTGCCAGCAGCCGCGGGGCAACCGAGCCGAGGGAGCAGTACTTC	CASSRGATEPREQYF
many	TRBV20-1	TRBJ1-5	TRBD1	TGCAGTGCTAGAACCCCTCGGACAGGCCCTTATCAGCCCCAGCATTTT	CSARTPRTGPYQPQHF
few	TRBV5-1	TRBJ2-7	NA	TGCGCCAGCAGTAAAGGGTCCCTCGTCGAGCAGTACTTC	CASSKGSLVEQYF
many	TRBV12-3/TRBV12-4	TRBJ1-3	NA	TGTGCCAGCACCGCCCGGGCCCTCTCTGGAAACACCATATATTTT	CASTARALSGNTIYF
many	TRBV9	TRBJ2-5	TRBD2	TGTGCCAGCAGCGCCCGTAGCGGGAGCGGCGAGACCCAGTACTTC	CASSARSGSGETQYF
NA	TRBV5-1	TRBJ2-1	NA	TGCGCCAGCAGCCCGCCTTCTGATGAGCAGTTCTTC	CASSPPSDEQFF
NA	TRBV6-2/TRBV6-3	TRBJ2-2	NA	TGTGCCAGCGCCCTTGGGGCCTTCACCGGGGAGCTGTTTTTT	CASALGAFTGELFF
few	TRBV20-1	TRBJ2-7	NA	TGCAGTGCTCTTATAGCGGCCCCCTACGAGCAGTACTTC	CSALIAAPYEQYF
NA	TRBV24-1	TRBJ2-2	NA	TGTGCCACCTCCGCAGGGGAAACCGGGGAGCTGTTTTTT	CATSAGETGELFF
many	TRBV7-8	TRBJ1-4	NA	TGTGCCAGCAGCAGACAGAATGAAAAACTGTTTTTT	CASSRQNEKLFF
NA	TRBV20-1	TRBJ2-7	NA	TGCAGTGCTTTAAGGGTGGGCTACGAGCAGTACTTC	CSALRVGYEQYF
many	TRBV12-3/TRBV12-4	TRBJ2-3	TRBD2	TGTGCCAGCGGCCCGGTAGCGGGATCCCAAGATACGCAGTATTTT	CASGPVAGSQDTQYF
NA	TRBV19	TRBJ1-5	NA	TGTGCCAGTAACGAGGGCTTTGGCAATCAGCCCCAGCATTTT	CASNEGFGNQPQHF
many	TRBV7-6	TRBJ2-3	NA	TGTGCCAGCAGCCTTCTCACAGATACGCAGTATTTT	CASSLLTDTQYF
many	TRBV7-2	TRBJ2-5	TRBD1	TGTGCCAGCAGCTTAGACAGGGGACAGCAAGAGACCCAGTACTTC	CASSLDRGQQETQYF
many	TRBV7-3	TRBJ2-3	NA	TGTGCCAGCAGCCCGTCTCAGGGGTCAGATACGCAGTATTTT	CASSPSQGSDTQYF
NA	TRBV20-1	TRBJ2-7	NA	TGCAGTGCTAGGTCCGCACTAGCTGTCTACGAGCAGTACTTC	CSARSALAVYEQYF
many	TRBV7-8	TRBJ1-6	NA	TGTGCCAGCAGTCCCACGGTACAGTCAAATTCACCCCTCCACTTT	CASSPTVQSNSPLHF
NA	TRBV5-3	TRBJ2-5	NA	TGTGCCAGCAGCTTGGTAGGGGACCAAGAGACCCAGTACTTC	CASSLVGDQETQYF
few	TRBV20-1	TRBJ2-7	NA	TGCAGTGCTAGTAAGCGGTTATACGAGCAGTACTTC	CSASKRLYEQYF
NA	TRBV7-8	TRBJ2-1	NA	TGTGCCAGCAGCCAGGGCTTCATCAATGAGCAGTTCTTC	CASSQGFINEQFF
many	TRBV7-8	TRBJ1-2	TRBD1	TGTGCCAGCAGCTTAGGACAGGGACTAAACTATGGCTACACCTTC	CASSLGQGLNYGYTF
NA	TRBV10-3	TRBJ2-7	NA	TGTGCCATCAGTTTAAAGGGGGGTCTCACGGACGAGCAGTACTTC	CAISLKGGLTDEQYF
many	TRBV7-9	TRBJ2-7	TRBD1	TGTGCCAGCAGCACCGCACAGGGGGCGCCCTACGAGCAGTACTTC	CASSTAQGAPYEQYF
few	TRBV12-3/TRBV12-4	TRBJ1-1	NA	TGTGCCAGCAGTTTGGCGGGCCGGCCCCCGCCCAACACTGAAGCTTTCTTT	CASSLAGRPPPNTEAFF
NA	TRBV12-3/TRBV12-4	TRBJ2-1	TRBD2	TGTGCCAGCAGTTTAAGAGCGGGAGGGTGGAATGAGCAGTTCTTC	CASSLRAGGWNEQFF